These 15 T cell receptor beta chains were all obtained from the same sample, sequenced in a study of blood T cell repertoires in COVID-19. The assay was immunoSEQ multiplex PCR, and TCRdb's table has in-frame clones only and misses some. Counted here are 80,000 to 100,000 clones, about four fifths occurring once; the ten biggest clones make up 15% to 20%. Material for sequencing was peripheral blood. All receptors come from a human donor in a cohort sampled during active COVID-19.

The chain recombines TRBV5-1 with TRBJ2-1; 10 bases are shared with TRBD2. From germline, CDR1 is SGHRS and CDR2 YFSETQ. The V and J ends lost 2 bases and 10 bases, in that order; junction bases with no gene match: 9. The CDR3 runs to 15 residues. This CDR3 reads CASSFLAGVGMEQFF. In DNA, the CDR3 is TGCGCCAGCAGCTTTCTAGCGGGAGTAGGGATGGAGCAGTTCTTC.

This chain links TRBV7-3 with TRBJ2-3; 7 nucleotides match TRBD2. V gave up 5 bases and J gave up 4 bases; unmatched junction bases: 6. Germline V gene data show CDR1 as SGHTA and CDR2 as FQGTGA. There are 14 residues in the CDR3. The CDR3 is CASSPGRGADTQYF. CDR3 in DNA: TGTGCCAGCAGCCCAGGGAGGGGAGCAGATACGCAGTATTTT.

V and J are TRBV30 and TRBJ1-2; D gene ambiguous. The CDR3 totals 12 residues. V was pared by 6 bases and J by 1 base, with 9 bases between. Germline lookup yields CDR1 GTSNPN and CDR2 SVGIG (reference sequence). This chain's CDR3 is CACGRDNYGYTF. DNA for the CDR3: TGTGCCTGTGGTCGGGATAACTATGGCTACACCTTC.

The chain is built from TRBV5-4 and TRBJ2-7; TRBD2 aligns across 9 bases. J was trimmed by 2 bases and V by 0 bases; bases with no gene match: 3. The CDR3 loop spans 15 amino acids. Germline V CDR1 and CDR2: SGHNT, YYREEE (reference sequence). The CDR3 loop is CASSLGAGGAYEQYF. In nucleotides, the CDR3 is TGTGCCAGCAGCTTGGGGGCGGGAGGGGCCTACGAGCAGTACTTC.

This chain uses TRBV28 with TRBJ2-7; TRBD2 is a possible D gene (6 bases). The V end was cut by 6 bases, the J end by 7 bases, with 16 bases between. The CDR3 sequence is 13 residues long. CDR1 and CDR2 (germline): MDHEN, SYDVKM. The CDR3 here is CASSRGGAGEQYF. CDR3 in DNA: TGTGCCAGCAGCCGTGGAGGGGCCGGGGAGCAGTACTTC.

The chain recombines TRBV6-6 with TRBJ1-1; D remains unclear. The CDR3 is 14 residues long. Germline V gene lookup returns CDR1 MNHNY and CDR2 SVGAGI (reference sequence). V was clipped by 0 bases and J by 3 bases, with 8 bases between them. CDR3: CASSYSRSDTEAFF. In nucleotides, the CDR3 is TGTGCCAGCAGTTACTCGAGGTCAGACACTGAAGCTTTCTTT.

The J gene is TRBJ1-6, the V gene TRBV5-4, with 10 bases matching TRBD1. Trimming took 3 bases from V and 10 from J; bases not matched to a gene: 10. Germline V CDR1 and CDR2: SGHNT, YYREEE (reference sequence). The CDR3 loop spans 16 amino acids. The CDR3: CASSWGRDRGKSPLHF. DNA for the CDR3: TGTGCCAGCAGCTGGGGCCGGGACAGGGGTAAATCACCCCTCCACTTT.

The chain combines TRBV7-9 with TRBJ2-7, with unresolved D. Trimming shortened V by 4 bases and J by 0 bases, and 7 bases separated the two germline ends. The germline V gene encodes CDR1 SEHNR and CDR2 FQNEAQ (reference sequence). The CDR3 totals 13 residues. CDR3 residues: CASSSTDSYEQYF. The CDR3 bases are TGTGCCAGCAGCTCCACTGACTCCTACGAGCAGTACTTC.

The CDR3 DNA reads as TGTGCCAGCCCCCGGGGGTACGGTCAGCCCCAGCATTTT. Encoded protein: CASPRGYGQPQHF. The chain has TRBV25-1 and TRBJ1-5; possible D gene TRBD1, 5 bases. The CDR3 covers 13 residues. V gave up 8 bases and J gave up 6 bases, with 14 bases separating them. CDR1 is MGHDK and CDR2 is SYGVNS in the germline V gene.

The J gene is TRBJ2-7, the V gene TRBV7-9; 8 bases are shared with TRBD2. The CDR3 runs 15 residues. With 4 bases clipped from V and 5 bases from J, the junction kept 10 bases outside the gene matches. The germline V gene has CDR1 SEHNR and CDR2 FQNEAQ (reference sequence). The CDR3 bases are TGTGCCAGCAGCTCCAGACTAGCGAGTCTCAACGAGCAGTACTTC. It is translated as CASSSRLASLNEQYF. The variable domain in full, completed from reference TRBV7-9 and TRBJ2-7, reads DTGVSQNPRHKITKRGQNVTFRCDPISEHNRLYWYRQTLGQGPEFLTYFQNEAQLEKSRLLSDRFSAERPKGSFSTLEIQRTEQGDSAMYLCASSSRLASLNEQYFGPGTRLTVT.

This clone appeared a few times. The chain carries TRBV19 and TRBJ1-1; the D is unclear. The CDR3 length is 11 residues. Trimming stripped 3 bases from V and 6 bases from J, with 5 bases between. Germline V gives CDR1 LNHDA, CDR2 SQIVND (reference sequence). The CDR3 sequence: CASSILAEAFF. The CDR3 DNA sequence: TGTGCCAGTAGTATCCTCGCTGAAGCTTTCTTT.

CDR3 DNA sequence: TGCGCCAGCAGTGAGCTATCCGAACGGCGGCGTTTCGAGCAGTACTTC. The encoded protein is CASSELSERRRFEQYF. The chain uses TRBV10-2 and TRBJ2-7; D remains ambiguous. The CDR3 length is 16 residues. Germline loops: CDR1 WSHSY, CDR2 SAAADI. V was clipped by 2 bases and J by 6 bases, with 20 bases between them.

This chain links TRBV7-2 with TRBJ2-2, with TRBD2 matching over 8 bases. The CDR3 consists of 15 residues. After removal of 5 bases from V and 4 bases from J, the junction contained 6 bases not matched to a gene. Germline CDR1 and CDR2: SGHTA and FQGNSA. CDR3: CASSPTGTSTGELFF. The CDR3 DNA reads TGTGCCAGCAGCCCAACCGGGACTAGCACCGGGGAGCTGTTTTTT.

The chain couples TRBV5-1 to TRBJ2-7; 9 bases align to TRBD2. The CDR3 is 14 amino acids. V lost 0 bases and J lost 7; bases outside the gene matches: 5. Per the germline V gene, CDR1 is SGHRS and CDR2 is YFSETQ. The CDR3 loop reads CASSLESGLAEQYF. The CDR3, as DNA: TGCGCCAGCAGCTTGGAATCCGGACTAGCGGAGCAGTACTTC.

A single count supports this clone. The chain has TRBV10-3 and TRBJ2-7; 10 positions agree with TRBD2. The V segment lost 0 bases and the J segment 4 bases; nucleotides outside the gene matches: 3. CDR1 is ENHRY and CDR2 is SYGVKD in the germline V gene. There are 15 residues in the CDR3. The CDR3 sequence: CAISESGLADYEQYF. The CDR3 nucleotides are TGTGCCATCAGTGAGTCTGGACTAGCGGATTACGAGCAGTACTTC.